The sequence of this T cell receptor beta chain was determined in a study of CD8 T cells in Susac syndrome. On the study more broadly: Among the Susac syndrome patients who underwent sequencing, roughly six had clinically active disease, while eight or nine of them were in remission.

With random hexamers, reverse transcription was performed on roughly 0.5 to 1 ug of RNA. One entry per CDR3 protein results from TCRdb running MiXCR on the immunoSEQ multiplex PCR reads. The sample includes some 100,000 distinct CDR3 sequences, approximately 95% of them seen just once. TEMRA cells were FACS-enriched and CD8+ and CD4+ T cells negatively isolated. The ends lost 5 bases at V and 0 bases at J; junction bases unmatched: 14. This CDR3 has 18 amino acids. This clonotype originated in a human donor with Susac syndrome. Sample: CD8+ T cells from PBMCs. This chain connects TRBV12-3 or TRBV12-4 to TRBJ2-3; 7 positions agree with TRBD1. The CDR3 spells CASSRTGTATSSTDTQYF. The CDR3, as DNA: TGTGCCAGCAGTCGAACCGGGACAGCAACCTCTAGCACAGATACGCAGTATTTT.